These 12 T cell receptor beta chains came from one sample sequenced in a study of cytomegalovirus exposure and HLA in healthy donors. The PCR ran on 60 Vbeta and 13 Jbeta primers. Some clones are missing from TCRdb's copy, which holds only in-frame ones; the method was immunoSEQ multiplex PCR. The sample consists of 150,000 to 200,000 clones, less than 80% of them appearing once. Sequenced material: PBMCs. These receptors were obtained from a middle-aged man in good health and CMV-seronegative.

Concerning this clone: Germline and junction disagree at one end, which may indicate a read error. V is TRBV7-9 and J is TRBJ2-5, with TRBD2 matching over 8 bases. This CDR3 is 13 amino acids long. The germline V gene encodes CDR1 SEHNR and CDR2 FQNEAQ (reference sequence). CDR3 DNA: TGTTCCAGCAGCCAGGCGGGAGGAGAGACCCAGTACTTC. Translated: CSSSQAGGETQYF.

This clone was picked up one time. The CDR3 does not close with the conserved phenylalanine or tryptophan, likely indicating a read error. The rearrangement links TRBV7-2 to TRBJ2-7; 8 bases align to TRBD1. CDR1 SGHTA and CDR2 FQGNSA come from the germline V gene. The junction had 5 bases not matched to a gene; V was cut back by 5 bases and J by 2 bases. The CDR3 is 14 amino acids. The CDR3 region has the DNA TGTGCCAGCAGCCGGGGACAGGCTCCCTACGAGCAGTACTGC. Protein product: CASSRGQAPYEQYC.

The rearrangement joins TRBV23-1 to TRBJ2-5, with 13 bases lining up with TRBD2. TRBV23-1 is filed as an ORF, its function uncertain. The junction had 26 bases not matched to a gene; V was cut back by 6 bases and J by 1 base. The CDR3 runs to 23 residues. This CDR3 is CASRIRGSYGGTSGTAFQETQYF. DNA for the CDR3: TGCGCCAGCAGAATCCGGGGTTCCTATGGCGGGACTAGCGGGACGGCCTTCCAAGAGACCCAGTACTTC.

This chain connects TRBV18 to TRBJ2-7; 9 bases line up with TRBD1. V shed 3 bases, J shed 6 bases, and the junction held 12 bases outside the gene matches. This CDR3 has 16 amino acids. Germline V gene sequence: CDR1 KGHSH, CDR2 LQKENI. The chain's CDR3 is CASSPDSGTGTSEQYF. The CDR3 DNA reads TGTGCCAGCTCACCCGATTCCGGGACAGGGACGTCCGAGCAGTACTTC.

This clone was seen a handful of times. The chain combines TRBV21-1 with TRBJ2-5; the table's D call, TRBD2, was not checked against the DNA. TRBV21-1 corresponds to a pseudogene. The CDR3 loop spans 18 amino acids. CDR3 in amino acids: CASSKREGGRVEIETQYF. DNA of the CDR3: TGTGCCAGCAGCAAAAGGGAGGGGGGCCGGGTTGAGATCGAGACCCAGTACTTC.

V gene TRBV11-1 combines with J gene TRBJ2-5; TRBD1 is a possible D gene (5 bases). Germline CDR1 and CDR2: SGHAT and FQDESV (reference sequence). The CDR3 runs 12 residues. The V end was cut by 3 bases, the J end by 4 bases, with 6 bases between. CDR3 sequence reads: CASSLQGETQYF. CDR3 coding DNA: TGTGCCAGCAGCTTGCAGGGAGAGACCCAGTACTTC. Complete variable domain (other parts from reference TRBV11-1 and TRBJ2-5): EAEVAQSPRYKITEKSQAVAFWCDPISGHATLYWYRQILGQGPELLVQFQDESVVDDSQLPKDRFSAERLKGVDSTLKIQPAELGDSAMYLCASSLQGETQYFGPGTRLLVL.

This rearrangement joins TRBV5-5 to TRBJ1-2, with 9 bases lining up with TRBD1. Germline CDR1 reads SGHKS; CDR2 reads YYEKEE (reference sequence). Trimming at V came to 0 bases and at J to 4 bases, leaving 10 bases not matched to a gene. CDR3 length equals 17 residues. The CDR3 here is CASSLGGQGRLGYGYTF. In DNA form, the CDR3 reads TGTGCCAGCAGCTTGGGGGGACAGGGTCGGCTCGGCTATGGCTACACCTTC.

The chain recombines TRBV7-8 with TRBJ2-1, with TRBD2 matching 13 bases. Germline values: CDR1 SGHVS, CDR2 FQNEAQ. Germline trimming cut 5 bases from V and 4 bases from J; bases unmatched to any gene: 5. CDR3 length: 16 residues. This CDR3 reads CASSTTGLAGYNEQFF. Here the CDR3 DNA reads TGTGCCAGCAGCACGACGGGACTAGCGGGATACAATGAGCAGTTCTTC. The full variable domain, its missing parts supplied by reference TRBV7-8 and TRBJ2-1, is GAGVSQSPRYKVAKRGQDVALRCDPISGHVSLFWYQQALGQGPEFLTYFQNEAQLDKSGLPSDRFFAERPEGSVSTLKIQRTQQEDSAVYLCASSTTGLAGYNEQFFGPGTRLTVL.

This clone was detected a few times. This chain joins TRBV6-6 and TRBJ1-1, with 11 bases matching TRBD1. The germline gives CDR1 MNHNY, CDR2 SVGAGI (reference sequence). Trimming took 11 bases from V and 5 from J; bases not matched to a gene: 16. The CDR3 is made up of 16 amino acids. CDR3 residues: CAGGQGAPSGRTEAFF. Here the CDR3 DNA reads TGTGCCGGTGGACAGGGGGCGCCGAGCGGAAGAACTGAAGCTTTCTTT.

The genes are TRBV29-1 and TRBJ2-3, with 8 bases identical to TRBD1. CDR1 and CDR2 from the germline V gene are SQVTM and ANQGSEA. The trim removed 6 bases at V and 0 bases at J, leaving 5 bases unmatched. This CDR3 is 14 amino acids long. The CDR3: CSVGRTGSTDTQYF. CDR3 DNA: TGCAGCGTCGGAAGGACAGGGAGCACAGATACGCAGTATTTT.

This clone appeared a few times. The CDR3 reads CASSLAGPSEAFF. For the CDR3, the DNA is TGTGCCAGCAGCTTGGCCGGTCCAAGTGAAGCTTTCTTT. The rearrangement joins TRBV5-6 to TRBJ1-1; D gene unclear. V shed 0 bases and J shed 7 bases, with 10 bases lying between them. Germline CDR1 is SGHDT and CDR2 is YYEEEE. This CDR3 spans 13 amino acids.

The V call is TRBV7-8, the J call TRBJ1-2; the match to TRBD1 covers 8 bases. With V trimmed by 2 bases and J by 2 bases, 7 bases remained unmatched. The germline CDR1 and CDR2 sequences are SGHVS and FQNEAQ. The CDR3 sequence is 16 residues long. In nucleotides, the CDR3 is TGTGCCAGCAGCTTACTGTCGGACAGGGTGAACTATGGCTACACCTTC. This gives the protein CASSLLSDRVNYGYTF. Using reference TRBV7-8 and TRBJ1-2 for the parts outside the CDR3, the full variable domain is GAGVSQSPRYKVAKRGQDVALRCDPISGHVSLFWYQQALGQGPEFLTYFQNEAQLDKSGLPSDRFFAERPEGSVSTLKIQRTQQEDSAVYLCASSLLSDRVNYGYTFGSGTRLTVV.